These 20 T cell receptor beta chains originate from one sample sequenced in a study of blood T cell repertoires in COVID-19. The method was immunoSEQ multiplex PCR; TCRdb's version includes in-frame clones alone and lacks a portion of them. This repertoire shows about 170,000 clones, around 86% found once; its top ten account for about 3.5%. The sample comprised peripheral blood. These receptors were taken from a man in his 70s with acute or convalescent COVID-19.

The chain is built from TRBV6-1 and TRBJ2-7; 7 nucleotides agree with TRBD2. J was trimmed by 2 bases and V by 2 bases; bases with no gene match: 9. CDR1 MNHNS and CDR2 SASEGT come from the germline V gene. The CDR3 runs 16 residues. CDR3 bases: TGTGCCAGCAGTGAAACAGGACGGGCGGGGGCCTACGAGCAGTACTTC. It yields the protein CASSETGRAGAYEQYF.

This chain uses TRBV2 with TRBJ2-7; 7 bases map to TRBD2. Losses at the gene ends were 4 bases for V and 3 bases for J; bases not matched to a gene: 9. Germline CDR1 is SNHLY and CDR2 is FYNNEI. The CDR3 has 15 amino acids. CDR3 sequence reads: CASSVPGAGDYEQYF. Written as DNA, the CDR3 is TGTGCCAGCAGTGTACCCGGGGCGGGGGACTACGAGCAGTACTTC.

The table lists this clone with a count of one. V and J are TRBV7-9 and TRBJ2-5, with 10 bases aligning to TRBD1. The length of the CDR3 is 14 residues. V lost 5 bases, J lost 4 bases, and 4 bases stayed unmatched. Germline V lookup: CDR1 SEHNR, CDR2 FQNEAQ (reference sequence). The CDR3 loop is CASSAGQGGETQYF. The CDR3 coding sequence is TGTGCCAGCAGCGCCGGACAGGGGGGAGAGACCCAGTACTTC. The variable domain in full, completed from reference TRBV7-9 and TRBJ2-5, reads DTGVSQNPRHKITKRGQNVTFRCDPISEHNRLYWYRQTLGQGPEFLTYFQNEAQLEKSRLLSDRFSAERPKGSFSTLEIQRTEQGDSAMYLCASSAGQGGETQYFGPGTRLLVL.

The chain uses TRBV14 and TRBJ1-4; tentative D call: TRBD1 (6 bases). V was trimmed by 4 bases and J by 7 bases, leaving 13 bases between them. The CDR3 is 14 amino acids. The germline V gene has CDR1 SGHDN and CDR2 FVKESK. CDR3 bases: TGTGCCAGCAGCCTCCAGGGGTTTGGTGAAAAACTGTTTTTT. This translates into CASSLQGFGEKLFF.

The J gene is TRBJ2-6, the V gene TRBV11-2, with 7 bases identical to TRBD1. Trimming cost V 1 base and J 0 bases; bases outside gene matches: 6. Germline assignment: CDR1 SGHAT and CDR2 FQNNGV. This CDR3 contains 18 residues. CDR3 sequence reads: CASSLVVRGFSGANVLTF. In DNA, the CDR3 is TGTGCCAGCAGCTTAGTCGTCAGGGGGTTCTCTGGGGCCAACGTCCTGACTTTC.

V gene TRBV18 combines with J gene TRBJ1-1, with 7 bases aligning to TRBD1. This CDR3 region has 17 residues. Trimming at V came to 1 base and at J to 1 base, leaving 9 bases not matched to a gene. CDR1 KGHSH and CDR2 LQKENI come from the germline V gene. CDR3 sequence: CASSPRLTGAENTEAFF. The DNA of the CDR3 is TGTGCCAGCTCACCACGACTTACAGGGGCGGAGAACACTGAAGCTTTCTTT.

This chain uses TRBV7-2 with TRBJ2-7; 7 bases are a match to TRBD2. This CDR3 contains 15 residues. Per the germline V gene, CDR1 is SGHTA and CDR2 is FQGNSA. V lost 5 bases to trimming and J lost 5 bases; unmatched junction nucleotides: 12. The CDR3 protein is CASSPAGGWRNEQYF. The CDR3 bases are TGTGCCAGCAGCCCCGCCGGGGGGTGGCGAAACGAGCAGTACTTC. Together with reference TRBV7-2 and TRBJ2-7, the CDR3 gives the full variable domain: GAGVSQSPSNKVTEKGKDVELRCDPISGHTALYWYRQSLGQGLEFLIYFQGNSAPDKSGLPSDRFSAERTGGSVSTLTIQRTQQEDSAVYLCASSPAGGWRNEQYFGPGTRLTVT.

This clone was seen more than once but under ten times. The V gene is TRBV5-1, the J gene TRBJ2-3, with D tentatively TRBD2 (6 bases). CDR1 SGHRS and CDR2 YFSETQ come from the germline V gene. Trimming removed 2 bases at V and 6 bases at J, with 10 bases between. CDR3 length: 13 amino acids. The CDR3 loop reads CASSFWGRDTQYF. The CDR3 DNA follows: TGCGCCAGCAGCTTTTGGGGGAGGGATACGCAGTATTTT.

This clone was recorded only once. This sequence joins TRBV7-2 and TRBJ1-2; the D gene is possibly TRBD1 (5 bases). The CDR3 length is 13 residues. The ends were cut back, 7 bases at V and 8 bases at J, with 17 bases in the middle. Germline V gene lookup returns CDR1 SGHTA and CDR2 FQGNSA. The CDR3 spells CASTPSGPGGYTF. The CDR3 DNA sequence: TGTGCCAGCACCCCTTCGGGTCCAGGGGGCTACACCTTC.

This clone was detected many times. The V call is TRBV28, the J call TRBJ1-1, with 10 bases that match TRBD1. The CDR3 covers 15 residues. V shed 8 bases, J shed 1 base, and the junction held 7 bases outside the gene matches. CDR1 is MDHEN, CDR2 SYDVKM, per germline. CDR3 sequence reads: CASSGTGAENTEAFF. The CDR3 coding sequence is TGTGCCAGCTCGGGGACAGGGGCCGAGAACACTGAAGCTTTCTTT.

The V and J genes are TRBV19 and TRBJ1-5; D remains ambiguous. The length of the CDR3 is 17 residues. Germline CDR1 is LNHDA and CDR2 is SQIVND (reference sequence). Trimming cost V 6 bases and J 0 bases, with 18 bases left between them. CDR3: CASSPLTAPYSNQPQHF. The CDR3 region has the DNA TGTGCCAGTAGCCCCCTCACAGCTCCCTATAGCAATCAGCCCCAGCATTTT.

V and J are TRBV28 and TRBJ1-2; TRBD1 is a possible D gene (5 bases). Germline assignment: CDR1 MDHEN and CDR2 SYDVKM. Trimming pared 4 bases from V and 5 bases from J, leaving 14 bases between. This CDR3 has 14 residues. The CDR3 is CASSWAGMPYGYTF. The CDR3 nucleotides read TGTGCCAGCAGTTGGGCAGGGATGCCTTATGGCTACACCTTC.

V is TRBV27 and J is TRBJ1-5; TRBD1 agrees at 9 bases. V gave up 7 bases and J gave up 5 bases; unmatched junction bases: 3. The CDR3 consists of 13 residues. Per the germline V gene, CDR1 is MNHEY and CDR2 is SMNVEV (reference sequence). In DNA form, the CDR3 reads TGTGCCAGCAAGGGACAGGGACATCAGCCCCAGCATTTT. Translation: CASKGQGHQPQHF.

This clone has just a few counts. The CDR3 DNA follows: TGTGCCAGCTCACAGGAGGGGAGACAGCCCCAGCATTTT. It codes for CASSQEGRQPQHF. This chain uses TRBV18 with TRBJ1-5; TRBD1 is a possible D gene (5 bases). CDR1 and CDR2 from the germline V gene are KGHSH and LQKENI. The V and J ends lost 4 bases and 7 bases respectively, with 11 bases between them. The CDR3 loop spans 13 amino acids.

This rearrangement joins TRBV3-1 (or the pseudogene TRBV3-2) to TRBJ1-5, with unresolved D. CDR1 and CDR2 (germline): LGHDT, YNNKEL (reference sequence). The V end lost 5 bases, the J end lost 11 bases, and 13 bases lay between the germline ends. This CDR3 comprises 12 residues. In DNA, the CDR3 is TGTGCCAGCAGCGCCGCGGGCGGGGCCCAGCATTTT. This gives the protein CASSAAGGAQHF.

The chain joins TRBV5-1 to TRBJ2-7, with D uncertain. Deletions cut 0 bases from V and 4 bases from J, with 11 bases between. Germline V CDR1 and CDR2: SGHRS, YFSETQ. The CDR3 covers 14 residues. The CDR3 DNA reads TGCGCCAGCAGCTTGGATGGGCAGTATTACGAGCAGTACTTC. Encoded protein: CASSLDGQYYEQYF.

V gene TRBV19 combines with J gene TRBJ1-5; 8 nucleotides align to TRBD1. CDR3 size: 17 residues. Germline lookup yields CDR1 LNHDA and CDR2 SQIVND (reference sequence). V trimming: 0 bases; J trimming: 9 bases; junction bases outside the gene matches: 13. In DNA form, the CDR3 reads TGTGCCAGTAGTATAGAACCCGGGACAGGTCGTGATCCGCCCCAGCATTTT. Its translation is CASSIEPGTGRDPPQHF.

V is TRBV18 and J is TRBJ2-5; 8 nucleotides line up with TRBD2. CDR3 length equals 15 residues. Germline-derived CDR1 and CDR2 are KGHSH and LQKENI. With V trimmed by 4 bases and J by 4 bases, 8 bases remained unmatched. DNA of the CDR3: TGTGCCAGCTCACGACCGGGACTAGGTGGAGAGACCCAGTACTTC. It is translated as CASSRPGLGGETQYF.

This chain links TRBV6-5 with TRBJ2-7, with D perhaps TRBD1 (5 bases). Trimming stripped 4 bases from V and 3 bases from J, with 16 bases between. The CDR3 extends over 15 amino acids. Looked up from germline, CDR1 is MNHEY and CDR2 is SVGAGI. The CDR3 DNA reads as TGTGCCAGCAGTTCGCCTGGAAGGACAATCTACGAGCAGTACTTC. Amino acid sequence: CASSSPGRTIYEQYF.

V usage is TRBV15 and J usage is TRBJ1-3; D gene ambiguous. Germline V gives CDR1 LNHNV, CDR2 YYDKDF (reference sequence). The CDR3 contains 13 residues. Trimming took 8 bases from V and 8 from J, leaving 16 bases between them. CDR3 sequence: CATGWAVGYTIYF. Written as DNA, the CDR3 is TGTGCCACCGGGTGGGCAGTCGGTTACACCATATATTTT.